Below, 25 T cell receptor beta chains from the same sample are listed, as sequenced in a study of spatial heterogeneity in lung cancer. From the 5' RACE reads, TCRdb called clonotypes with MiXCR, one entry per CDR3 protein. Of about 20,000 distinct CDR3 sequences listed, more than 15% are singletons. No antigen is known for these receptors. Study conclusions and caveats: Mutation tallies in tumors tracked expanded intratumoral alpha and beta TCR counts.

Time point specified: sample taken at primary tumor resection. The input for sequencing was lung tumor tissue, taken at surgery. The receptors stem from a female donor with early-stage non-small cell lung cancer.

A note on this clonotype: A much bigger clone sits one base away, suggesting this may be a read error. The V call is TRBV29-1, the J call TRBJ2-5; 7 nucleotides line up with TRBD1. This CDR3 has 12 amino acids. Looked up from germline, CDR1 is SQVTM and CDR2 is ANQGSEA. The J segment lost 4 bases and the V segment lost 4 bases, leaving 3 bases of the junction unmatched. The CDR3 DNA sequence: TGCAGCGTTGGAGAGGGGGCAGAGACCCAGTACTTC. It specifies CSVGEGAETQYF.

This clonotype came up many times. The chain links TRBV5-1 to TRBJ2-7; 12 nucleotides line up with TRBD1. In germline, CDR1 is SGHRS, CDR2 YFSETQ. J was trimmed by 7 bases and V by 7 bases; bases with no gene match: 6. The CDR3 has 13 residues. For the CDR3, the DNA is TGCGCCAGCTCCCGGGACAGGGGGCTAGAGCAGTACTTC. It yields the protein CASSRDRGLEQYF.

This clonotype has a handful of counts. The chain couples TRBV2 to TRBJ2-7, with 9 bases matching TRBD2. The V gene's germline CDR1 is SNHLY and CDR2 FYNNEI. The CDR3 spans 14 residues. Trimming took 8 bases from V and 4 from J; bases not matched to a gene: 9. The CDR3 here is CASRAGGPSYEQYF. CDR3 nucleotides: TGTGCCAGCCGAGCGGGAGGACCCTCTTACGAGCAGTACTTC.

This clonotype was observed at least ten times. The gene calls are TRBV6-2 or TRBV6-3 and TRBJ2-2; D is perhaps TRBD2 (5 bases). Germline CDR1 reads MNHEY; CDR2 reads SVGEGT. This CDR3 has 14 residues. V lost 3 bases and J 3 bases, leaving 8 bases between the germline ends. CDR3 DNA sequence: TGTGCCAGCAGTTATGGGCGGGACACCGGGGAGCTGTTTTTT. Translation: CASSYGRDTGELFF.

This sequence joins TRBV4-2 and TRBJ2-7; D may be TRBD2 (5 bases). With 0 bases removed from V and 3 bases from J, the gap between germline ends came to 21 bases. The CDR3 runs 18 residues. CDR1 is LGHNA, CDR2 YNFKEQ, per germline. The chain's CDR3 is CASSQEPDGLPVFYEQYF. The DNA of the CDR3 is TGTGCCAGCAGCCAAGAGCCCGACGGACTCCCCGTATTCTACGAGCAGTACTTC.

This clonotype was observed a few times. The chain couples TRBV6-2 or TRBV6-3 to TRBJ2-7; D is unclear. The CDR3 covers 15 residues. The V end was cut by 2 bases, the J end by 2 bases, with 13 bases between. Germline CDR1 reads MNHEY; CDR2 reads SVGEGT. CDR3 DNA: TGTGCCAGCAGTTACGGCGGCCGGCGAACCTACGAGCAGTACTTC. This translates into CASSYGGRRTYEQYF.

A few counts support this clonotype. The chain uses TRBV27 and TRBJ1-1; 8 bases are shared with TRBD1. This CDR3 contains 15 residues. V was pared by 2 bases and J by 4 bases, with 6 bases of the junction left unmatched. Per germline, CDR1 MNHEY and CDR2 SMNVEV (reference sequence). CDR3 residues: CASSLQGAMGTEAFF. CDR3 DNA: TGTGCCAGCAGTTTACAGGGGGCAATGGGCACTGAAGCTTTCTTT.

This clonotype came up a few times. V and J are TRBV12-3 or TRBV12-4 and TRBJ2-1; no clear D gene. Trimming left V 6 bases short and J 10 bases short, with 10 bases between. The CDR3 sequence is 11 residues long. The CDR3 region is CASSPRLEQFF. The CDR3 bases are TGTGCCAGCAGCCCGCGTTTAGAGCAGTTCTTC.

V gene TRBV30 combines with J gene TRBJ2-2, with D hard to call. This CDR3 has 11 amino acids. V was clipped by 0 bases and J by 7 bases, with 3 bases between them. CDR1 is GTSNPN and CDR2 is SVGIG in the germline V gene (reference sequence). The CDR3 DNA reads TGTGCCTGGAGTGTACACGGGGAGCTGTTTTTT. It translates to CAWSVHGELFF.

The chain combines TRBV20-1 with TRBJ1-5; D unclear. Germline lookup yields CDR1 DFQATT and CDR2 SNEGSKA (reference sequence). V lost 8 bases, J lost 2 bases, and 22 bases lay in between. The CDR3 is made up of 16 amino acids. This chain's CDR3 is CSPEGLGASGNQPQHF. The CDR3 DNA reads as TGCAGTCCTGAAGGTCTGGGAGCCTCGGGCAATCAGCCCCAGCATTTT.

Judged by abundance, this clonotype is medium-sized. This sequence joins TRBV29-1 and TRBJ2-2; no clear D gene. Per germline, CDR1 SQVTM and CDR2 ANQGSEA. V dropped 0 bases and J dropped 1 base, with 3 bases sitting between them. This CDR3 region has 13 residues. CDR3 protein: CSVEEGNTGELFF. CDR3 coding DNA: TGCAGCGTTGAAGAGGGGAACACCGGGGAGCTGTTTTTT.

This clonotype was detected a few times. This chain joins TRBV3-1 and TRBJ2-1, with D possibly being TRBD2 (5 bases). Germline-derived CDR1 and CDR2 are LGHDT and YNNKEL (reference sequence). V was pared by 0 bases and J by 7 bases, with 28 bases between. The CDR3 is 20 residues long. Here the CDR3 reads CASSQDSGGGGAVGPNEQFF. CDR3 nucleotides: TGTGCCAGCAGCCAAGACTCAGGAGGCGGAGGAGCGGTTGGGCCTAATGAGCAGTTCTTC.

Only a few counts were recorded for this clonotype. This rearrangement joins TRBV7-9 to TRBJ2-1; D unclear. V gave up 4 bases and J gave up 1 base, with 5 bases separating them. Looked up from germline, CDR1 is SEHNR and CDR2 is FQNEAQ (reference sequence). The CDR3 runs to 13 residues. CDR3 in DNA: TGTGCCAGCAGCTCTGGGTCCTACAATGAGCAGTTCTTC. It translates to CASSSGSYNEQFF.

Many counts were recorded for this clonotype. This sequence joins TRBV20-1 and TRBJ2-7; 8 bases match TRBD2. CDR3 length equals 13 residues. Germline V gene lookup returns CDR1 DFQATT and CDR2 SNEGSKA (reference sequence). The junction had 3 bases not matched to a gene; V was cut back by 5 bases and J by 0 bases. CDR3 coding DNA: TGCAGTGCTCTAAGCGGGAGCTCCTACGAGCAGTACTTC. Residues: CSALSGSSYEQYF.

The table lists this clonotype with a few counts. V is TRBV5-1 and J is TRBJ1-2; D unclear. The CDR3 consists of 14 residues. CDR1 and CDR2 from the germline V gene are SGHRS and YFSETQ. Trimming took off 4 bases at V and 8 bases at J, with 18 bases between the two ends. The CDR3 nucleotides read TGCGCCAGCAGCCTTCAAGTTGCGGGCGGGGGCTACACCTTC. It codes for CASSLQVAGGGYTF.

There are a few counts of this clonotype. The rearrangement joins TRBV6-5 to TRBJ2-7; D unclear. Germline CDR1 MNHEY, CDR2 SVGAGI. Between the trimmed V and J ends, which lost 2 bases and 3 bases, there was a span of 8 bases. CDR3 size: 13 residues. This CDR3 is CASSYGRNYEQYF. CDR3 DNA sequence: TGTGCCAGCAGTTACGGGCGGAACTACGAGCAGTACTTC.

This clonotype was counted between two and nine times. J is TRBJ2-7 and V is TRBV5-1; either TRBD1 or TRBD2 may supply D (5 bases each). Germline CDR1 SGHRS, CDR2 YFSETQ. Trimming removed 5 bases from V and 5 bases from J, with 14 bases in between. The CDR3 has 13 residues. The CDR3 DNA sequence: TGCGCCAGCAGAGGGACGGGTCGGCACGAGCAGTACTTC. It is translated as CASRGTGRHEQYF.

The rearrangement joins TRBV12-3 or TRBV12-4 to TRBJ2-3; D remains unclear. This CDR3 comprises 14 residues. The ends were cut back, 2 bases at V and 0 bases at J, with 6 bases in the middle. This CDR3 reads CASSLLTSTDTQYF. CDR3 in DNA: TGTGCCAGCAGTTTACTAACTAGCACAGATACGCAGTATTTT.

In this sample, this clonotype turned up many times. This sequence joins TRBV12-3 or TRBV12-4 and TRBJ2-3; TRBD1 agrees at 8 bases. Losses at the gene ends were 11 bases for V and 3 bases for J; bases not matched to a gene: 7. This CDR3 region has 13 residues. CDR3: CAAATGDTDTQYF. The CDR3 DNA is TGTGCCGCAGCGACAGGGGATACAGATACGCAGTATTTT.

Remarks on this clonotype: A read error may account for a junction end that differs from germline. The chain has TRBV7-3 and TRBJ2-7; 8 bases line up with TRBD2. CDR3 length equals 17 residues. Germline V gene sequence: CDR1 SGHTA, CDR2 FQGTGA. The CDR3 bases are TGTGCCAGGAGCTTAAGGGGAGCAGCGGGAGTCCCCCACGAGCAGTACTTC. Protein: CARSLRGAAGVPHEQYF.

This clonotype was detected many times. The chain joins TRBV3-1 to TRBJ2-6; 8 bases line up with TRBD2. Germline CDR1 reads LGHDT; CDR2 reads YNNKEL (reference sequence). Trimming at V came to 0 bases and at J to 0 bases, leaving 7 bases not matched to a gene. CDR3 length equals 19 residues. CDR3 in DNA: TGTGCCAGCAGCCAAGACCCGACTAGCGAAGGCTCTGGGGCCAACGTCCTGACTTTC. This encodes CASSQDPTSEGSGANVLTF.

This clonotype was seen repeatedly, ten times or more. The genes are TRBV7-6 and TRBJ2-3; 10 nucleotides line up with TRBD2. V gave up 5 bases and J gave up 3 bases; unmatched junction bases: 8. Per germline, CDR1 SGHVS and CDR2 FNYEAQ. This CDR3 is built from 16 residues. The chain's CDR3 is CASSLLRAGGTDTQYF. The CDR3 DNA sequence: TGTGCCAGCAGCCTATTAAGAGCGGGAGGGACAGATACGCAGTATTTT.

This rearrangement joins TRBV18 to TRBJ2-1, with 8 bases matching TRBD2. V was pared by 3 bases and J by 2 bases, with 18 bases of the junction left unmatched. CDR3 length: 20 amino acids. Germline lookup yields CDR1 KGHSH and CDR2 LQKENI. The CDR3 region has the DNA TGTGCCAGCTCACCCGCACCGGGACTAGTAACGGTCCGCCCCTACAATGAGCAGTTCTTC. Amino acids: CASSPAPGLVTVRPYNEQFF.

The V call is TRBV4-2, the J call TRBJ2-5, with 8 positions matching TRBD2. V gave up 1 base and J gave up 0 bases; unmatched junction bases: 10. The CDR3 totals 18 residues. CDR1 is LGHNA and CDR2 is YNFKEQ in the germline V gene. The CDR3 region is CASSQAAGEPLYQETQYF. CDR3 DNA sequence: TGTGCCAGCAGCCAAGCAGCGGGAGAGCCTTTGTACCAAGAGACCCAGTACTTC.

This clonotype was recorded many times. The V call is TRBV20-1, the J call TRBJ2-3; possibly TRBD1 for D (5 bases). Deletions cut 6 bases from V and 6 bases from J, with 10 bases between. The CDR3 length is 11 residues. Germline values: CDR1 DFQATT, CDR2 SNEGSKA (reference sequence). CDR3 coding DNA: TGCAGTGCCCCCCAGGGCGATACGCAGTATTTT. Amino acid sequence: CSAPQGDTQYF.